Shown below are 13 T cell receptor beta chains from a single sample sequenced in a study of T-cell reconstitution after alpha-beta-depleted transplantation in children. Unique molecular identifiers were incorporated into the prepared TCRbeta library. One entry per CDR3 protein, called by TCRdb with MiXCR from the PCR reads. The sample has around 680,000 distinct CDR3 sequences; around 17% are singletons. Sequencing was performed on PBMCs from the stem cell graft donor, taken from the stem cell graft. These receptors all come from a human donor who donated a stem cell graft to a child with acute myeloid leukemia.

This clonotype was detected only a few times. The genes are TRBV20-1 and TRBJ2-3, with 10 bases identical to TRBD2. This CDR3 is built from 18 residues. Unmatched junction bases numbered 18, after V lost 7 bases and J lost 2 bases. Germline assignment: CDR1 DFQATT and CDR2 SNEGSKA (reference sequence). The CDR3, as DNA: TGCAGTGTTGGCGGACTAGCGGAACCACAAAAAAACACAGATACGCAGTATTTT. Translated: CSVGGLAEPQKNTDTQYF.

This clonotype has a count of ten or more. V usage is TRBV5-1 and J usage is TRBJ1-1; possibly TRBD1 for D (6 bases). CDR1 and CDR2 (germline): SGHRS, YFSETQ. V was clipped by 0 bases and J by 4 bases, with 16 bases between them. This CDR3 contains 16 residues. The CDR3, as DNA: TGCGCCAGCAGCTTGGATTCAGGGGTCCTCCGCACTGAAGCTTTCTTT. Translating gives CASSLDSGVLRTEAFF.

In its sample, this clonotype was seen many times. This chain joins TRBV7-2 and TRBJ2-2, with 7 bases matching TRBD2. J lost 0 bases, V lost 3 bases, and 1 base had no gene match. Germline CDR1 and CDR2: SGHTA and FQGNSA. The CDR3 length is 15 residues. DNA for the CDR3: TGTGCCAGCAGCTTGGGAGGGTCGAACACCGGGGAGCTGTTTTTT. Protein sequence: CASSLGGSNTGELFF.

The V and J genes are TRBV5-1 and TRBJ2-3; 8 bases are shared with TRBD1. The V segment lost 0 bases and the J segment 4 bases; nucleotides outside the gene matches: 4. The V gene's germline CDR1 is SGHRS and CDR2 YFSETQ. The CDR3 loop spans 15 amino acids. CDR3 bases: TGCGCCAGCAGCTTGGAGGCAGGGGGCGCAGATACGCAGTATTTT. Encoded protein: CASSLEAGGADTQYF.

This clonotype has more than one count but fewer than ten. V usage is TRBV20-1 and J usage is TRBJ2-3; 11 bases line up with TRBD2. The CDR3 extends over 16 amino acids. Germline lookup yields CDR1 DFQATT and CDR2 SNEGSKA (reference sequence). After removal of 2 bases from V and 3 bases from J, the junction contained 7 bases not matched to a gene. CDR3 amino acids: CSARPVAGGKTDTQYF. As DNA, the CDR3 is TGCAGTGCTAGACCCGTAGCGGGGGGGAAAACAGATACGCAGTATTTT.

This clonotype has a count of ten or more. V usage is TRBV20-1 and J usage is TRBJ1-2; no clear D gene. Germline-derived CDR1 and CDR2 are DFQATT and SNEGSKA (reference sequence). The CDR3 contains 15 residues. The V end was cut by 1 base, the J end by 0 bases, with 12 bases between. In nucleotides, the CDR3 is TGCAGTGCTAGAGTCGGGGTCACGACTAACTATGGCTACACCTTC. Translating gives CSARVGVTTNYGYTF.

This clonotype showed up many times. The chain couples TRBV24-1 to TRBJ2-1; D possibly matches TRBD1 or TRBD2 (8 bases each). This CDR3 spans 16 amino acids. CDR1 is KGHDR, CDR2 SFDVKD, per germline. Trimming took off 5 bases at V and 7 bases at J, with 20 bases between the two ends. Here the CDR3 DNA reads TGTGCCACCAGTGGCGGGGGGTCGACAGGGGCGAATGAGCAGTTCTTC. Translating it yields CATSGGGSTGANEQFF.

With respect to this clonotype: The junction differs from germline at one of its ends, possibly a read error. The genes are TRBV10-3 and TRBJ2-3; possibly TRBD1 for D (6 bases). Germline assignment: CDR1 ENHRY and CDR2 SYGVKD. The CDR3 runs 14 residues. CDR3 DNA: TGTGCCATCGGCAGACAGGTCTTCACAGATACCCAGTATTTT. This sequence encodes CAIGRQVFTDTQYF.

The chain joins TRBV5-6 to TRBJ2-1; perhaps D is TRBD1 or TRBD2 (5 bases each). V was clipped by 0 bases and J by 8 bases, with 9 bases between them. Looked up from germline, CDR1 is SGHDT and CDR2 is YYEEEE. The CDR3 is 13 residues long. CDR3 in amino acids: CASSLEGPHEQFF. DNA for the CDR3: TGTGCCAGCAGCTTGGAGGGACCCCATGAGCAGTTCTTC.

The chain carries TRBV20-1 and TRBJ1-4; 9 nucleotides align to TRBD1. V shed 3 bases and J 8 bases; nucleotides not matched to a gene: 10. The germline gives CDR1 DFQATT, CDR2 SNEGSKA (reference sequence). The CDR3 loop spans 15 amino acids. CDR3 protein: CSARNGTGFREKLFF. Written as DNA, the CDR3 is TGCAGTGCTAGGAATGGGACAGGGTTTCGCGAAAAACTGTTTTTT.

This clonotype has a count of ten or more. This chain connects TRBV5-6 to TRBJ2-4; no clear D gene. This CDR3 has 15 residues. Germline CDR1 SGHDT, CDR2 YYEEEE. Trimming stripped 4 bases from V and 6 bases from J, with 17 bases between. The CDR3 DNA reads TGTGCCAGCAGCCTTAGTGCCACATATATAAACATTCAGTACTTC. Protein: CASSLSATYINIQYF.

This clonotype occurred a few times. The chain carries TRBV20-1 and TRBJ1-5; the D is unclear. Trimming removed 5 bases from V and 3 bases from J, with 8 bases in between. CDR3 length: 12 residues. From germline, CDR1 is DFQATT and CDR2 SNEGSKA (reference sequence). CDR3 in amino acids: CSAAEPNQPQHF. The CDR3 DNA reads TGCAGTGCTGCGGAGCCCAATCAGCCCCAGCATTTT.

This clonotype was detected many times. The chain employs TRBV4-2 and TRBJ1-3; perhaps TRBD1 as D (5 bases). The CDR3 is 15 amino acids. Germline CDR1 reads LGHNA; CDR2 reads YNFKEQ. Trimming shortened V by 4 bases and J by 4 bases, and 14 bases separated the two germline ends. CDR3 loop: CASSPHGGRGNTIYF. Written as DNA, the CDR3 is TGTGCCAGCAGCCCCCACGGGGGTAGGGGAAACACCATATATTTT.